This T cell receptor (beta chain) emerged from a study of blood T cells in healthy people across ages. This clonotype was counted at least ten times. Germline V gene lookup returns CDR1 MGHRA and CDR2 YSYEKL. Trimming removed 3 bases from V and 2 bases from J, with 11 bases in between. The CDR3 extends over 14 amino acids. For the second PCR, which ran for about 6 to 11 cycles, a sample-barcoded 5' primer and a J-beta primer mix were used. TCRdb redid the calling of the 5' RACE reads with MiXCR, one entry per CDR3 protein. The sample includes roughly 800,000 distinct CDR3 sequences, about 36% seen only once; the top ten take 13%.

The chain uses TRBV4-1 and TRBJ2-7, with D possibly TRBD1 on 6 matching bases. Sequencing used blood. The TCR sequence derives from a man aged 18 to 29 in good health. The CDR3 is CASSQQTGTYEQYF. The CDR3 nucleotides are TGCGCCAGCAGCCAGCAGACAGGAACCTACGAGCAGTACTTC.